Shown below are 23 T cell receptor beta chains from a single sample sequenced in a study of OX40 agonist ivuxolimab in advanced cancers. Sequenced by immunoSEQ multiplex PCR; TCRdb stores in-frame clones only, minus some. The repertoire has around 80,000 clones, approximately 86% of them found once; the top ten carry approximately 0.99%. The source was CD4+ or CD8+ T cells sorted from blood, collected in a trial of the OX40 agonist ivuxolimab. The receptors here all came from an adult with an advanced solid tumor such as melanoma, head and neck, liver or kidney cancer.

This clone was picked up one time. V gene TRBV7-9 combines with J gene TRBJ1-1; D may be TRBD1 (6 bases). The V gene lost 2 bases and the J gene lost 10 bases, with 20 bases spanning the gap. The CDR3 has 15 residues. Germline values: CDR1 SEHNR, CDR2 FQNEAQ (reference sequence). CDR3 amino acids: CASSLPRDTVERAFF. The CDR3 region has the DNA TGTGCCAGCAGCTTACCCCGGGACACGGTGGAAAGAGCTTTCTTT.

The genes are TRBV19 and TRBJ2-6, with D tentatively TRBD1 (5 bases). V lost 3 bases and J lost 4, with 7 bases in between. CDR1 is LNHDA and CDR2 is SQIVND in the germline V gene (reference sequence). The CDR3 runs 14 residues. CDR3 sequence (DNA): TGTGCCAGTAGTATTGGGGCCGGGGCCAACGTCCTGACTTTC. Amino acid sequence: CASSIGAGANVLTF.

This clone was counted once. Other DNA sequences from this sample encode an identical CDR3 as well. The chain recombines TRBV7-9 with TRBJ1-2; tentatively, D is TRBD1 (6 bases). Per germline, CDR1 SEHNR and CDR2 FQNEAQ (reference sequence). Trimming pared 4 bases from V and 1 base from J, leaving 10 bases between. The CDR3 sequence is 14 residues long. The CDR3 region is CASSSSQGNYGYTF. The CDR3 DNA follows: TGTGCCAGCAGCTCCTCACAGGGTAACTATGGCTACACCTTC. Full variable domain (remainder filled in from reference TRBV7-9 and TRBJ1-2): DTGVSQNPRHKITKRGQNVTFRCDPISEHNRLYWYRQTLGQGPEFLTYFQNEAQLEKSRLLSDRFSAERPKGSFSTLEIQRTEQGDSAMYLCASSSSQGNYGYTFGSGTRLTVV.

This chain connects TRBV10-3 to TRBJ2-3, with no clear D. This CDR3 has 15 amino acids. Per germline, CDR1 ENHRY and CDR2 SYGVKD. V dropped 0 bases and J dropped 2 bases, with 9 bases sitting between them. CDR3 sequence: CAISESGQPTDTQYF. The DNA of the CDR3 is TGTGCCATCAGTGAGTCAGGGCAGCCCACAGATACGCAGTATTTT.

This chain connects TRBV18 to TRBJ1-5, with 7 bases fitting TRBD1. The V and J ends lost 6 bases and 2 bases, in that order; junction bases with no gene match: 7. The CDR3 is 15 amino acids. CDR1 is KGHSH, CDR2 LQKENI, per germline. The CDR3 here is CASSTGSGGNQPQHF. The CDR3 DNA follows: TGTGCCAGCTCGACAGGGTCCGGGGGCAATCAGCCCCAGCATTTT.

This chain joins TRBV5-4 and TRBJ2-5; weak D call: TRBD2 (6 bases). The germline V and J ends were trimmed by 4 bases and 1 base, with 11 bases remaining between them. CDR1 and CDR2 from the germline V gene are SGHNT and YYREEE (reference sequence). The CDR3 extends over 14 amino acids. The CDR3: CASSRGSAQETQYF. CDR3 coding DNA: TGTGCCAGCAGCCGGGGGTCAGCCCAAGAGACCCAGTACTTC.

V usage is TRBV7-2 and J usage is TRBJ2-1; D unresolved. The CDR3 consists of 13 residues. V was pared by 4 bases and J by 7 bases, with 11 bases between. CDR1 is SGHTA and CDR2 is FQGNSA in the germline V gene. This CDR3 reads CASSSGRVNEQFF. The CDR3 bases are TGTGCCAGCAGCTCCGGACGTGTAAATGAGCAGTTCTTC.

This clone is termed medium-sized. The chain links TRBV15 to TRBJ2-5, with TRBD2 matching 8 bases. Looked up from germline, CDR1 is LNHNV and CDR2 is YYDKDF (reference sequence). V dropped 0 bases and J dropped 2; count of bases not matched to a gene: 11. The CDR3 consists of 18 residues. The CDR3 sequence: CATSRDQAGATIQETQYF. The CDR3 DNA sequence: TGTGCCACCAGCAGAGACCAAGCGGGGGCAACGATTCAAGAGACCCAGTACTTC.

The chain recombines TRBV6-6 with TRBJ1-6, with a possible D match to TRBD1 (6 bases). CDR3 length equals 14 residues. V was shortened by 2 bases and J by 10 bases, with 12 bases between the two germline ends. CDR1 is MNHNY, CDR2 SVGAGI, per germline (reference sequence). The CDR3 nucleotides are TGTGCCAGCAGTTACCCCAGAGGGGGGTCACCCCTCCACTTT. Protein product: CASSYPRGGSPLHF.

The sample holds one count of this clone. CDR3 sequence (DNA): TGCGCCAGCAGCTTAGATACAACAGGAACAGATACGCAGTATTTT. As protein: CASSLDTTGTDTQYF. The rearrangement joins TRBV5-1 to TRBJ2-3, with a tentative D call TRBD1 (5 bases). Looked up from germline, CDR1 is SGHRS and CDR2 is YFSETQ. The CDR3 contains 15 residues. V lost 2 bases to trimming and J lost 3 bases, with 13 bases between them.

This clone showed up just a few times. The chain uses TRBV27 and TRBJ2-1, with a possible D match to TRBD2 (6 bases). Germline assignment: CDR1 MNHEY and CDR2 SMNVEV (reference sequence). This CDR3 is built from 11 residues. The V gene lost 10 bases and the J gene lost 8 bases, with 12 bases spanning the gap. CDR3 residues: CATRREDEQFF. CDR3 in DNA: TGTGCCACACGAAGGGAGGATGAGCAGTTCTTC.

The chain joins TRBV6-5 to TRBJ1-2; TRBD1 matches at 9 bases. V dropped 6 bases and J dropped 4; count of bases not matched to a gene: 9. The germline gives CDR1 MNHEY, CDR2 SVGAGI. CDR3 length: 15 residues. The CDR3 loop is CASSPLGTGIYGYTF. As DNA, the CDR3 is TGTGCCAGCAGCCCCCTTGGGACAGGGATCTATGGCTACACCTTC.

The V gene is TRBV5-6, the J gene TRBJ1-2; TRBD1 matches at 9 bases. V gave up 4 bases and J gave up 8 bases; unmatched junction bases: 6. Germline lookup yields CDR1 SGHDT and CDR2 YYEEEE. This CDR3 comprises 13 residues. The CDR3 spells CASSLGTGRGYTF. The CDR3 region has the DNA TGTGCCAGCAGCCTCGGGACAGGGCGCGGCTACACCTTC.

The gene calls are TRBV7-9 and TRBJ1-3; D gene unclear. The V and J ends lost 1 base and 0 bases respectively, with 19 bases between them. CDR3 length: 19 amino acids. Germline V gene data show CDR1 as SEHNR and CDR2 as FQNEAQ (reference sequence). The CDR3 DNA follows: TGTGCCAGCAGCTTAGACCTGAGTTTCGGGATACGCTCTGGAAACACCATATATTTT. Protein: CASSLDLSFGIRSGNTIYF.

A remark on this clone: Other nucleotide sequences from this sample produce the same CDR3. The V gene is TRBV5-1, the J gene TRBJ1-1, with D possibly matching TRBD1 (5 bases). Germline V gene lookup returns CDR1 SGHRS and CDR2 YFSETQ. Trimming took 0 bases from V and 7 from J, leaving 16 bases between them. The CDR3 spans 15 residues. In DNA, the CDR3 is TGCGCCAGCAGCTTGGCCGGGACGGGGCTAAATGAAGCTTTCTTT. Its translation is CASSLAGTGLNEAFF.

The chain couples TRBV12-5 to TRBJ2-5; D unclear. The CDR3 runs to 16 residues. V dropped 0 bases and J dropped 4 bases, with 15 bases sitting between them. CDR1 is LGHNT and CDR2 is FRNRAP in the germline V gene. The CDR3 is CASGLVLRPSVETQYF. CDR3 bases: TGTGCTAGTGGTTTGGTACTACGGCCAAGTGTAGAGACCCAGTACTTC.

This chain uses TRBV4-1 with TRBJ1-5, with D possibly being TRBD1 (5 bases). The V gene's germline CDR1 is MGHRA and CDR2 YSYEKL. The CDR3 consists of 16 residues. V was trimmed by 4 bases and J by 2 bases, leaving 15 bases between them. The CDR3 region is CASSPGPRERNQPQHF. The DNA of the CDR3 is TGCGCCAGCAGCCCAGGCCCCAGGGAACGCAATCAGCCCCAGCATTTT.

The table lists this clone with a few counts. The rearrangement joins TRBV7-9 to TRBJ2-2; D might be TRBD1 (6 bases). The CDR3 runs to 16 residues. Germline values: CDR1 SEHNR, CDR2 FQNEAQ (reference sequence). V dropped 6 bases and J dropped 5 bases, with 19 bases sitting between them. In nucleotides, the CDR3 is TGTGCCAGCAGACCTCAGGGGTCTCCGCGGACCGGGGAGCTGTTTTTT. This gives the protein CASRPQGSPRTGELFF.

This clone was picked up a small number of times. The chain links TRBV19 to TRBJ2-3; TRBD1 agrees at 10 bases. CDR1 LNHDA and CDR2 SQIVND come from the germline V gene (reference sequence). V gave up 6 bases and J gave up 0 bases; unmatched junction bases: 6. This CDR3 contains 16 residues. As DNA, the CDR3 is TGTGCCAGTAGCCCAACGACAGGGGGCAGCACAGATACGCAGTATTTT. Translated: CASSPTTGGSTDTQYF.

The V and J genes are TRBV6-1 and TRBJ1-2; 7 bases align to TRBD1. J was trimmed by 2 bases and V by 6 bases; bases with no gene match: 3. The CDR3 is 13 amino acids. Looked up from germline, CDR1 is MNHNS and CDR2 is SASEGT. CDR3 in DNA: TGTGCCAGCAGATCGACAGGGAACTATGGCTACACCTTC. It translates to CASRSTGNYGYTF.

The V call is TRBV4-1, the J call TRBJ1-5, with D possibly TRBD1 on 6 matching bases. Trimming pared 0 bases from V and 0 bases from J, leaving 15 bases between. CDR3 length equals 18 residues. Germline V lookup: CDR1 MGHRA, CDR2 YSYEKL. The CDR3 sequence is CASSQDFSDSHSNQPQHF. As DNA, the CDR3 is TGCGCCAGCAGCCAAGATTTTTCGGACAGCCATAGCAATCAGCCCCAGCATTTT.

The V gene is TRBV5-1, the J gene TRBJ1-4; D is unclear. V was shortened by 4 bases and J by 7 bases, with 20 bases between the two germline ends. Germline values: CDR1 SGHRS, CDR2 YFSETQ. The CDR3 consists of 16 residues. Here the CDR3 reads CASSPAVGPNGEKLFF. CDR3 nucleotide sequence: TGCGCCAGCAGCCCGGCGGTCGGGCCAAACGGTGAAAAACTGTTTTTT.

The chain couples TRBV9 to TRBJ2-2; TRBD2 is a possible D gene (5 bases). The CDR3 length is 13 residues. The V and J ends lost 6 bases and 1 base respectively, with 7 bases between them. Germline CDR1 reads SGDLS; CDR2 reads YYNGEE. The CDR3 nucleotides are TGTGCCAGCAATCGGGGGAACACCGGGGAGCTGTTTTTT. Its translation: CASNRGNTGELFF.